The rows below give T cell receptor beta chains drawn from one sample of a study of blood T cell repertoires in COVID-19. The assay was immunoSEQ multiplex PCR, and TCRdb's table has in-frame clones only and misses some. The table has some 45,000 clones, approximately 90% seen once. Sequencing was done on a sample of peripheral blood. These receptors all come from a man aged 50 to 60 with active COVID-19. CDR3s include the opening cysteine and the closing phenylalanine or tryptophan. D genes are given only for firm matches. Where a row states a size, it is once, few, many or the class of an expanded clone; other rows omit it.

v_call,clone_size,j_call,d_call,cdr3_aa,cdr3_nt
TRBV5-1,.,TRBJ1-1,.,CASSLASGPGEAFF,TGCGCCAGCAGCTTGGCCTCTGGGCCAGGGGAGGCTTTCTTT
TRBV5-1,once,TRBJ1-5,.,CASSFGGEGNQPQHF,TGCGCCAGCAGCTTCGGTGGGGAGGGCAATCAGCCCCAGCATTTT
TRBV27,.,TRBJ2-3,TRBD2,CASSLRTSGTDTQYF,TGTGCCAGCAGTCTACGGACTAGCGGAACAGATACGCAGTATTTT
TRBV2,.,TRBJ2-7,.,CASSVGDPPYEQYF,TGTGCCAGCAGTGTAGGGGATCCCCCCTACGAGCAGTACTTC
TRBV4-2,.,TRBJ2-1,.,CASSQVIMSGVQYEQFF,TGTGCCAGCAGCCAAGTTATAATGAGCGGAGTACAATATGAGCAGTTCTTC
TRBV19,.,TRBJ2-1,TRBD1,CASNLGQGYNEQFF,TGTGCCAGTAACCTGGGACAGGGATACAATGAGCAGTTCTTC
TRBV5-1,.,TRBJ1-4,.,CASYPGGATNEKLFF,TGCGCCAGCTACCCCGGGGGAGCAACTAATGAAAAACTGTTTTTT
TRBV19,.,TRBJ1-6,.,CASNAGDRGSPLHF,TGTGCCAGTAACGCAGGGGACCGGGGTTCACCCCTCCACTTT
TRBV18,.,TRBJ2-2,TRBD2,CASSPTLGGPGELFF,TGTGCCAGCTCACCTACCTTGGGAGGGCCCGGGGAGCTGTTTTTT
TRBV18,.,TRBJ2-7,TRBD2,CASSPGWTSLYEQYF,TGTGCCAGCTCACCCGGTTGGACTAGTCTGTACGAGCAGTACTTC
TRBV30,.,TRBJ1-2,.,CAWGDSRGYTF,TGTGCCTGGGGTGACAGTCGCGGCTACACCTTC
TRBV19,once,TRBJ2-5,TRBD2,CASSRLAGYQETQYF,TGTGCCAGTAGTCGACTAGCGGGTTACCAAGAGACCCAGTACTTC
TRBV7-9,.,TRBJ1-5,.,CASSTGGRNQPQHF,TGTGCCAGCAGTACGGGGGGCAGGAATCAGCCCCAGCATTTT
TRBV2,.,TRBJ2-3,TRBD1,CASRRDRGATDTQYF,TGTGCCAGCAGGAGGGACAGAGGGGCCACAGATACGCAGTATTTT
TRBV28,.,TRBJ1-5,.,CASSPGTRDQPQHF,TGTGCCAGCAGCCCAGGGACACGAGATCAGCCCCAGCATTTT
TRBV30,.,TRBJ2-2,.,CAWSVGGAVGELFF,TGTGCCTGGAGTGTTGGGGGGGCGGTCGGGGAGCTGTTTTTT
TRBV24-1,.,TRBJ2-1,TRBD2,CATSDPAAGDNEQFF,TGTGCCACCAGTGATCCTGCAGCGGGGGACAATGAGCAGTTCTTC
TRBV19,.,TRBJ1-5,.,CASTPGAQPQHF,TGTGCCAGTACCCCAGGGGCTCAGCCCCAGCATTTT
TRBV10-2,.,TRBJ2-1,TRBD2,CASSSGTSGSYAAFF,TGCGCCAGCAGCAGCGGGACTAGCGGGAGTTATGCTGCGTTCTTC
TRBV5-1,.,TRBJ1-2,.,CASSWDPGTPLLYGYTF,TGCGCCAGCAGCTGGGACCCCGGGACACCGCTCTTATATGGCTACACCTTC
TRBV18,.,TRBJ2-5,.,CASSPRGSIETQYF,TGTGCCAGCTCTCCCCGGGGGAGTATAGAGACCCAGTACTTC
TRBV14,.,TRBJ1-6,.,CASSLTAGNSPLHF,TGTGCCAGCAGCCTGACGGCGGGCAATTCACCCCTCCACTTT